Given below is one TCR beta chain in context. It has no known antigen specificity. No much larger clone exists at a distance of one base, and base qualities are not known. Germline trimming: 2 bases from V, 0 bases from J; junction bases outside gene matches: 10. Looking up the germline V gene (reference sequence) yields CDR1 DFQATT and CDR2 SNEGSKA. The CDR3, cysteine through phenylalanine, is 17 amino acids long. Only CDR3 DNA is held: 51 bases, read in frame from base 1. According to the study, the label for this sample's treatment or condition signals: in vitro stimulation with specific CMV peptide epitopes to enrich CMV-specific T cells. TCRdb records Illumina HiSeq 1500 as the sequencer. TCRdb applied fastp at Q25 and MiXCR to the public reads, then kept only in-frame beta chains. For every CDR3 protein sequence, its rows merge into one entry that carries the most common genes and DNA. For this sample there are about 500,000 distinct CDR3 sequences; around 30% appear just once. The biggest ten clones account for around a sixth of the sample.

The sample is drawn from a study of T cell repertoires in cytomegalovirus infection (dated by TCRdb to between 2018 and 2021). Notes on the research overall: The peptide stimulations were aimed at well-studied HLA-B-restricted epitopes as well as recently identified HLA-C-restricted CMV epitopes, whose presentation resists viral immunomodulation. The HLA type of each donor mattered for the analysis, because public TCR beta signatures pointed to carriage of CMV infection along with the matching HLA type. What the research found in general, with its limitations: Cumulative frequency of public TCR beta family members discriminated carriers of CMV infection plus the relevant HLA type in this cohort and an independent roughly 340-donor cohort. The ex vivo response was dominated by HLA-C-restricted CMV-specific TCR beta clonotypes, which also provided the single most frequent clonotype in two of eight donors.

This sequence originates from a human donor in good health (CMV status not recorded). Some clones in this sample may be carry-over from other donors' samples. The material was cultured PBMCs, obtained from culture after CMV antigen stimulation. The rearrangement joined TRBV20-1 to TRBJ2-5; TRBD2 agrees with 9 junctional bases. The CDR3: CSARTSSGARYQETQYF. The DNA sequence reads TGCAGTGCTAGAACTTCTAGCGGGGCCAGGTACCAAGAGACCCAGTACTTC.